Listed below are T cell receptor beta chains from one sample, sequenced in a study of shared clonotypes between healthy human individuals. Libraries were prepared by immunoSEQ multiplex PCR; TCRdb keeps only in-frame clonotypes and omits some of them. Of about 2.2 million clones detected, roughly 95% appear once; the ten largest clones hold approximately 1.6%. The sequencing sample was made of naive CD8+ T cells from PBMCs. These receptors originate from a man younger than 35 in good health. Some clones in this sample may be carry-over from other donors' samples. CDR3s include the opening cysteine and the closing phenylalanine or tryptophan. Fields, in order: J gene, D gene, V gene, clone size, CDR3 DNA, CDR3 protein. The D gene is left open where the match is weak. Only some rows state a clone size, as once, few, many or a class for expanded clones.

j_call: TRBJ1-2; d_call: -; v_call: TRBV6-5; clone_size: -; cdr3_nt: TGTGCCAGCAGTTACGGGGGGATTAACTATGGCTACACCTTC; cdr3_aa: CASSYGGINYGYTF
j_call: TRBJ1-1; d_call: -; v_call: TRBV6-4; clone_size: -; cdr3_nt: TGTGCCAGCAGTGACTCGCCCTTCCGCGGGGCTGAAGCTTTCTTT; cdr3_aa: CASSDSPFRGAEAFF
j_call: TRBJ2-5; d_call: TRBD1; v_call: TRBV28; clone_size: -; cdr3_nt: TGTGCCAGCAGCCCACAGGGGTGGGAGACCCAGTACTTC; cdr3_aa: CASSPQGWETQYF
j_call: TRBJ1-1; d_call: -; v_call: TRBV28; clone_size: -; cdr3_nt: TGTGCCAGCAGTTTACCCCCAGGGCGACAGAACACTGAAGCTTTCTTT; cdr3_aa: CASSLPPGRQNTEAFF
j_call: TRBJ2-7; d_call: -; v_call: TRBV9; clone_size: -; cdr3_nt: TGTGCCAGCAGCCCCGGGCTTTCCTACGAGCAGTACTTC; cdr3_aa: CASSPGLSYEQYF
j_call: TRBJ2-7; d_call: TRBD1; v_call: TRBV19; clone_size: once; cdr3_nt: TGTGCCAGTAGCCACGGGACAGGGTCCTACGAGCAGTACTTC; cdr3_aa: CASSHGTGSYEQYF
j_call: TRBJ1-1; d_call: -; v_call: TRBV5-1; clone_size: few; cdr3_nt: TGCGCCAGCAGCTTGGGGCTGAACACTGAAGCTTTCTTT; cdr3_aa: CASSLGLNTEAFF
j_call: TRBJ1-1; d_call: TRBD1; v_call: TRBV10-1; clone_size: -; cdr3_nt: TGCGCCAGCAGTGAAGTATTCGGGACAGGGGTTAATGAAGCTTTCTTT; cdr3_aa: CASSEVFGTGVNEAFF
j_call: TRBJ1-2; d_call: -; v_call: TRBV5-1; clone_size: -; cdr3_nt: TGCGCCAGCAGCCCCCTTAAAGGCTACACCTTC; cdr3_aa: CASSPLKGYTF
j_call: TRBJ1-2; d_call: -; v_call: TRBV5-6; clone_size: -; cdr3_nt: TGTGCCAGCAGCTCGGGGGCGGCCCTGTATGGCTACACCTTC; cdr3_aa: CASSSGAALYGYTF
j_call: TRBJ2-7; d_call: -; v_call: TRBV5-6; clone_size: -; cdr3_nt: TGTGCCAGCCGGGAACGAGGGTACCACGAGCAGTACTTC; cdr3_aa: CASRERGYHEQYF
j_call: TRBJ2-7; d_call: -; v_call: TRBV19; clone_size: -; cdr3_nt: TGTGCCAGTAGTCAGCGTTCAGGGAACTACGAGCAGTACTTC; cdr3_aa: CASSQRSGNYEQYF
j_call: TRBJ2-7; d_call: -; v_call: TRBV27; clone_size: -; cdr3_nt: TGTGCCAGCAGTACAGCCACCTACGAGCAGTACTTC; cdr3_aa: CASSTATYEQYF
j_call: TRBJ2-4; d_call: -; v_call: TRBV28; clone_size: -; cdr3_nt: TGTGCCAGCGTAGGGGATACAGAAGCCAAAAACATTCAGTACTTC; cdr3_aa: CASVGDTEAKNIQYF
j_call: TRBJ1-3; d_call: -; v_call: TRBV25-1; clone_size: -; cdr3_nt: TGTGCCAGCAGTACCCCAGACAGGCGCTCTGGAAACACCATATATTTT; cdr3_aa: CASSTPDRRSGNTIYF
j_call: TRBJ1-5; d_call: -; v_call: TRBV6-1; clone_size: -; cdr3_nt: TGTGCCAGCAGTGAAGTGGGAGGCCGTGCCTCCAATCAGCCCCAGCATTTT; cdr3_aa: CASSEVGGRASNQPQHF